The 27 T cell receptor beta chains below come from one sample, sequenced in a study of T cell responses to AZD1222 COVID-19 vaccine. The repertoire was sequenced with immunoSEQ multiplex PCR; TCRdb's copy has only in-frame clones and lacks some. The profile shows about 92,000 clones, 88% of them singletons. Sequences were derived from peripheral blood, sampled on day 0 of AZD1222 vaccination. Every receptor here comes from an adult in good health.

CDR3 protein: CASSSGTGINQPQHF. The DNA of the CDR3 is TGTGCCAGCAGCTCCGGGACAGGGATCAATCAGCCCCAGCATTTT. The chain has TRBV9 and TRBJ1-5, with 9 bases aligning to TRBD1. The CDR3 contains 15 residues. Germline-derived CDR1 and CDR2 are SGDLS and YYNGEE. The J segment lost 3 bases and the V segment lost 4 bases, leaving 5 bases of the junction unmatched.

This clone was recorded once. The chain employs TRBV19 and TRBJ2-1; 8 bases align to TRBD1. Germline V gene sequence: CDR1 LNHDA, CDR2 SQIVND (reference sequence). J gave up 12 bases and V 0 bases, and 7 bases lay outside the gene matches. The CDR3 extends over 14 amino acids. The CDR3: CASSIDRYGQGQFF. The CDR3 DNA sequence: TGTGCCAGTAGTATAGATCGATATGGACAGGGGCAGTTCTTC.

The chain combines TRBV10-3 with TRBJ2-1; the match to TRBD1 covers 9 bases. From germline, CDR1 is ENHRY and CDR2 SYGVKD. There are 14 residues in the CDR3. Trimming removed 7 bases from V and 6 bases from J; junction bases left unmatched: 7. CDR3 nucleotides: TGTGCCATCACAACTGGGACAGGGTCCAATGAGCAGTTCTTC. It yields the protein CAITTGTGSNEQFF.

This CDR3 reads CASSPFDAHSGNTIYF. The CDR3 nucleotides read TGTGCCAGCTCACCATTTGACGCCCACTCTGGAAACACCATATATTTT. The rearrangement links TRBV18 to TRBJ1-3; D not certain. V dropped 2 bases and J dropped 0 bases, with 11 bases sitting between them. The germline V gene has CDR1 KGHSH and CDR2 LQKENI. CDR3 length: 16 amino acids.

The rearrangement joins TRBV11-2 to TRBJ1-2; 9 positions match TRBD1. The length of the CDR3 is 16 residues. The V gene's germline CDR1 is SGHAT and CDR2 FQNNGV. V trimming: 0 bases; J trimming: 5 bases; junction bases outside the gene matches: 7. For the CDR3, the DNA is TGTGCCAGCAGCTTAGATACAGGGGGCAGGCTGTATGGCTACACCTTC. Translated: CASSLDTGGRLYGYTF.

The V gene is TRBV28, the J gene TRBJ2-3, with TRBD2 matching over 7 bases. The CDR3 spans 15 residues. Looked up from germline, CDR1 is MDHEN and CDR2 is SYDVKM. Trimming cost V 1 base and J 2 bases; bases outside gene matches: 3. The CDR3 is CASSLSSGNTDTQYF. The CDR3 DNA is TGTGCCAGCAGTTTATCCAGCGGGAACACAGATACGCAGTATTTT. Variable domain in full (rest from reference TRBV28 and TRBJ2-3): DVKVTQSSRYLVKRTGEKVFLECVQDMDHENMFWYRQDPGLGLRLIYFSYDVKMKEKGDIPEGYSVSREKKERFSLILESASTNQTSMYLCASSLSSGNTDTQYFGPGTRLTVL.

The chain employs TRBV27 and TRBJ2-5; D gene uncertain. Germline V gene lookup returns CDR1 MNHEY and CDR2 SMNVEV (reference sequence). CDR3 length: 13 residues. Trimming took off 5 bases at V and 5 bases at J, with 12 bases between the two ends. CDR3 region: CASSLSVRETQYF. The CDR3 DNA follows: TGTGCCAGCAGTCTCTCGGTACGTGAGACCCAGTACTTC.

V usage is TRBV19 and J usage is TRBJ2-2; D may be TRBD2 (5 bases). V was pared by 10 bases and J by 0 bases, with 12 bases between. This CDR3 comprises 14 residues. CDR1 and CDR2 (germline): LNHDA, SQIVND (reference sequence). Here the CDR3 DNA reads TGTGCCACAACTGCGGGTTCGAACACCGGGGAGCTGTTTTTT. Amino acid sequence: CATTAGSNTGELFF.

The chain employs TRBV12-3 or TRBV12-4 and TRBJ2-7, with TRBD1 matching 7 bases. The length of the CDR3 is 13 residues. Trimming removed 5 bases from V and 3 bases from J; junction bases left unmatched: 4. The DNA of the CDR3 is TGTGCCAGCAGTCCTACAGGGGACTACGAGCAGTACTTC. It translates to CASSPTGDYEQYF.

This clone was recorded only once. The chain uses TRBV9 and TRBJ2-7, with 8 bases fitting TRBD1. V trimming: 3 bases; J trimming: 2 bases; junction bases outside the gene matches: 7. Germline CDR1 reads SGDLS; CDR2 reads YYNGEE. This CDR3 is 15 amino acids long. CDR3 nucleotides: TGTGCCAGCAGCGGAGCCGGGACAGGAGCCTACGAGCAGTACTTC. It encodes CASSGAGTGAYEQYF.

V usage is TRBV6-1 and J usage is TRBJ1-5; perhaps TRBD1 as D (6 bases). Trimming removed 0 bases from V and 9 bases from J, with 15 bases in between. The CDR3 totals 15 residues. Germline assignment: CDR1 MNHNS and CDR2 SASEGT. In DNA, the CDR3 is TGTGCCAGCAGTGAAGCCCCACAGGGACAACGGCCCCAGCATTTT. The encoded protein is CASSEAPQGQRPQHF.

The V and J genes are TRBV5-3 and TRBJ1-3; D unclear. TRBV5-3 belongs to the ORF category, with a function that is uncertain. V lost 1 base and J lost 0, with 14 bases in between. The CDR3 has 17 residues. The CDR3, as DNA: TGTGCCAGAAGCTTGTTGATCTTAGTTTGCTCTGGAAACACCATATATTTT. It translates to CARSLLILVCSGNTIYF.

This clone occurred once. CDR3 DNA sequence: TGTGCCAGCAGTCACAGCCTAGTCCGAAACACTGAAGCTTTCTTT. This sequence encodes CASSHSLVRNTEAFF. This chain connects TRBV6-5 to TRBJ1-1; D not certain. V lost 5 bases to trimming and J lost 2 bases, with 15 bases between them. The CDR3 contains 15 residues. CDR1 MNHEY and CDR2 SVGAGI come from the germline V gene.

The chain joins TRBV21-1 to TRBJ1-5. TRBV21-1 is designated a pseudogene. The CDR3 extends over 15 amino acids. The CDR3 coding sequence is TGTGCCAGCACCACGGAGATTTGCGGCAATCAGCCCCAGCATTTT. It encodes CASTTEICGNQPQHF.

V and J are TRBV15 and TRBJ1-3; maybe TRBD1 (6 bases). This CDR3 spans 16 amino acids. Trimming shortened V by 0 bases and J by 3 bases, and 12 bases separated the two germline ends. CDR1 is LNHNV and CDR2 is YYDKDF in the germline V gene (reference sequence). CDR3 sequence: CATSRDRQEIGNTIYF. The CDR3, as DNA: TGTGCCACCAGCAGAGATCGACAGGAGATTGGAAACACCATATATTTT. The full variable domain, rest sourced from reference TRBV15 and TRBJ1-3, is DAMVIQNPRYQVTQFGKPVTLSCSQTLNHNVMYWYQQKSSQAPKLLFHYYDKDFNNEADTPDNFQSRRPNTSFCFLDIRSPGLGDTAMYLCATSRDRQEIGNTIYFGEGSWLTVV.

The CDR3 DNA reads as TGTGCCAGCAGCCTACTAGCGGGCCCCTACGAGCAGTACTTC. Its translation is CASSLLAGPYEQYF. J is TRBJ2-7 and V is TRBV7-9; 9 bases are shared with TRBD2. V shed 5 bases, J shed 2 bases, and the junction held 4 bases outside the gene matches. Germline CDR1 is SEHNR and CDR2 is FQNEAQ (reference sequence). The CDR3 sequence is 14 residues long.

V and J are TRBV6-4 and TRBJ2-3; D is unclear. Germline V gene lookup returns CDR1 MRHNA and CDR2 SNTAGT. The CDR3 contains 13 residues. Trimming pared 8 bases from V and 0 bases from J, leaving 9 bases between. The CDR3: CASSRSSTDTQYF. In DNA form, the CDR3 reads TGTGCCAGCTCCAGATCTAGCACAGATACGCAGTATTTT.

The rearrangement joins TRBV7-2 to TRBJ2-1; no firm D call. CDR3 length equals 14 residues. Germline-derived CDR1 and CDR2 are SGHTA and FQGNSA. V dropped 5 bases and J dropped 8 bases, with 16 bases sitting between them. CDR3: CASSQTKALDEQFF. The CDR3 nucleotides are TGTGCCAGCAGCCAGACGAAGGCTTTGGATGAGCAGTTCTTC.

The V and J genes are TRBV7-8 and TRBJ1-6; D gene ambiguous. This CDR3 has 14 residues. V gave up 1 base and J gave up 8 bases, with 9 bases separating them. CDR1 and CDR2 from the germline V gene are SGHVS and FQNEAQ. The CDR3 protein is CASSLEGADSPLHF. The CDR3 DNA follows: TGTGCCAGCAGCTTAGAGGGAGCGGATTCACCCCTCCACTTT.

The J gene is TRBJ2-3, the V gene TRBV5-1; 9 nucleotides align to TRBD2. Germline-derived CDR1 and CDR2 are SGHRS and YFSETQ. The CDR3 covers 19 residues. J lost 2 bases, V lost 3 bases, and 16 bases had no gene match. The CDR3 spells CASSSGSSGIVFFTDTQYF. The CDR3 DNA is TGCGCCAGCAGCTCGGGGTCTAGCGGGATTGTTTTCTTCACAGATACGCAGTATTTT.

CDR3 in DNA: TGTGCCAGCAGGGGTCCAGGGACTGCAACTAATGAAAAACTGTTTTTT. Amino acid sequence: CASRGPGTATNEKLFF. V gene TRBV5-6 combines with J gene TRBJ1-4, with D possibly TRBD1 on 5 matching bases. Germline V gives CDR1 SGHDT, CDR2 YYEEEE. The CDR3 is 16 residues long. Trimming removed 5 bases at V and 0 bases at J, with 14 bases between.

The gene calls are TRBV12-3 or TRBV12-4 and TRBJ2-6; D is unclear. The V gene lost 10 bases and the J gene lost 3 bases, with 7 bases spanning the gap. The CDR3 consists of 12 residues. Here the CDR3 DNA reads TGTGCCAACTCACTTGGGGCCAACGTCCTGACTTTC. As protein: CANSLGANVLTF.

The gene calls are TRBV28 and TRBJ2-1, with 11 nucleotides matching TRBD2. The CDR3 has 14 residues. Germline CDR1 is MDHEN and CDR2 is SYDVKM. J lost 5 bases, V lost 10 bases, and 7 bases had no gene match. The CDR3 here is CATVGLAGNNEQFF. In DNA form, the CDR3 reads TGTGCCACCGTAGGACTAGCGGGTAACAATGAGCAGTTCTTC.

The chain joins TRBV24-1 to TRBJ2-5, with 9 nucleotides matching TRBD2. The germline gives CDR1 KGHDR, CDR2 SFDVKD. This CDR3 spans 15 amino acids. J gave up 1 base and V 4 bases, and 3 bases lay outside the gene matches. The CDR3 DNA is TGTGCCACCAGTGACCTTAGCGGGGGCCAAGAGACCCAGTACTTC. As protein: CATSDLSGGQETQYF.

The genes are TRBV28 and TRBJ1-2; maybe TRBD1 (6 bases). The CDR3 spans 15 residues. Trimming pared 3 bases from V and 9 bases from J, leaving 20 bases between. Per germline, CDR1 MDHEN and CDR2 SYDVKM. The CDR3 reads CASSLPQGQVWSYTF. CDR3 DNA: TGTGCCAGCAGTTTGCCGCAGGGACAAGTTTGGAGCTACACCTTC.

The V gene is TRBV2, the J gene TRBJ1-3; D remains ambiguous. The CDR3 spans 17 residues. Germline V lookup: CDR1 SNHLY, CDR2 FYNNEI. V lost 3 bases, J lost 1 base, and 16 bases lay in between. CDR3 sequence (DNA): TGTGCCAGCAGTGATACGGGGAGGCCCTCTTCTGGAAACACCATATATTTT. Residues: CASSDTGRPSSGNTIYF.

This clone came up once. The V and J genes are TRBV27 and TRBJ2-6; no firm D call. Trimming shortened V by 3 bases and J by 2 bases, and 5 bases separated the two germline ends. The germline V gene has CDR1 MNHEY and CDR2 SMNVEV (reference sequence). The CDR3 has 14 amino acids. Here the CDR3 DNA reads TGTGCCAGCAGTTTCCGTGCTGGGGCCAACGTCCTGACTTTC. The encoded protein is CASSFRAGANVLTF.